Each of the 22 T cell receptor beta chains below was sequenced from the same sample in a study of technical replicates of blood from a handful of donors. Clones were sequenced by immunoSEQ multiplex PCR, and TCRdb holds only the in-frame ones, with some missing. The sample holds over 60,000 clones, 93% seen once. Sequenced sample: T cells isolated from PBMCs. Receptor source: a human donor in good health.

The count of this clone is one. In nucleotides, the CDR3 is TGTGCCAGCAGTCAACCGACAGTAAGCTACTACGAGCAGTACTTC. Its translation is CASSQPTVSYYEQYF. V and J are TRBV28 and TRBJ2-7; weak D call: TRBD1 (5 bases). Trimming stripped 5 bases from V and 3 bases from J, with 17 bases between. Germline loops: CDR1 MDHEN, CDR2 SYDVKM. This CDR3 spans 15 amino acids.

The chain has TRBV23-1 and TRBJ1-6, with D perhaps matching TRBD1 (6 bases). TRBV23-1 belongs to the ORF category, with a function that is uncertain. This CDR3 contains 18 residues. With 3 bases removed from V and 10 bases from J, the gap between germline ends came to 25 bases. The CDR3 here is CASSQDLLEQGVVSPLHF. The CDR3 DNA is TGCGCCAGCAGTCAGGACCTTCTGGAACAGGGCGTGGTATCACCCCTCCACTTT.

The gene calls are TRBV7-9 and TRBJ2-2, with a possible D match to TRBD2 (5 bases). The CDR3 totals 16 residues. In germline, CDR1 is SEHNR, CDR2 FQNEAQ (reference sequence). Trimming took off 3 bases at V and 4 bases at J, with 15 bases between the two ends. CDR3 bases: TGTGCCAGCAGCTTTGCATGGACTGTGGGCACCGGGGAGCTGTTTTTT. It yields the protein CASSFAWTVGTGELFF. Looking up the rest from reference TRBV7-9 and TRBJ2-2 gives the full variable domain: DTGVSQNPRHKITKRGQNVTFRCDPISEHNRLYWYRQTLGQGPEFLTYFQNEAQLEKSRLLSDRFSAERPKGSFSTLEIQRTEQGDSAMYLCASSFAWTVGTGELFFGEGSRLTVL.

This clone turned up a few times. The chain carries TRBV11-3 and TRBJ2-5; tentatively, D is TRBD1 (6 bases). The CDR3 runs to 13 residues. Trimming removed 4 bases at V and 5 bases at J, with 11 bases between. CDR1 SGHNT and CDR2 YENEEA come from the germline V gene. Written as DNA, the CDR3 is TGTGCCAGCAGCTCAGGGGCGGTGGAGACCCAGTACTTC. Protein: CASSSGAVETQYF.

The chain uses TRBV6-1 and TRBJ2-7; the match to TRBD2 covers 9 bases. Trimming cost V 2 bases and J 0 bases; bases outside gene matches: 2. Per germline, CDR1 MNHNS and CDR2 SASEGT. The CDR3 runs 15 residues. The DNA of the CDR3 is TGTGCCAGCAGTGAATTTAGCGGGAGCTCCTACGAGCAGTACTTC. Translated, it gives CASSEFSGSSYEQYF.

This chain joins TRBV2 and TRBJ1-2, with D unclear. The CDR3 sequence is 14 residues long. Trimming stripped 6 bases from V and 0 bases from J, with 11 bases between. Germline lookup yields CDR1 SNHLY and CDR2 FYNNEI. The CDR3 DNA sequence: TGTGCCAGCAGGTCCAGTCCACCTAACTATGGCTACACCTTC. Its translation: CASRSSPPNYGYTF. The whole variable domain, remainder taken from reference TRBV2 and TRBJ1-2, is EPEVTQTPSHQVTQMGQEVILRCVPISNHLYFYWYRQILGQKVEFLVSFYNNEISEKSEIFDDQFSVERPDGSNFTLKIRSTKLEDSAMYFCASRSSPPNYGYTFGSGTRLTVV.

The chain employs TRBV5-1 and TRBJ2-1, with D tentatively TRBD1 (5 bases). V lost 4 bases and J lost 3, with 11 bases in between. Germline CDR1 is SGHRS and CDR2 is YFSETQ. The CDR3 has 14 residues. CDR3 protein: CASSTDTDYNEQFF. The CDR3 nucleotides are TGCGCCAGCAGCACGGACACGGACTACAATGAGCAGTTCTTC.

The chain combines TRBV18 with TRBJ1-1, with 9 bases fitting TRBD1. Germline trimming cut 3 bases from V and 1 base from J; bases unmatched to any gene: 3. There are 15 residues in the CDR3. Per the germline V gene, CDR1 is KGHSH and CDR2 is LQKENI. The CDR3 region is CASSPQGQGNTEAFF. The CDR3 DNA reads TGTGCCAGCTCACCCCAGGGACAGGGGAACACTGAAGCTTTCTTT.

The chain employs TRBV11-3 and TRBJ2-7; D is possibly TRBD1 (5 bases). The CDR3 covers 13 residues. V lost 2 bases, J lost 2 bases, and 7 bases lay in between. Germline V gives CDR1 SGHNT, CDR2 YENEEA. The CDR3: CASSLQGPYEQYF. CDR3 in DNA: TGTGCCAGCAGCTTACAGGGCCCCTACGAGCAGTACTTC.

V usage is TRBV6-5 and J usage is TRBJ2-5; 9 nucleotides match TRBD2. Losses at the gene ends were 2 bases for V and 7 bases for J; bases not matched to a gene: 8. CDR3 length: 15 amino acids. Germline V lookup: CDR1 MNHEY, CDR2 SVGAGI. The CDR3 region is CASSYHSGGGGTQYF. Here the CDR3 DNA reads TGTGCCAGCAGTTACCATAGCGGGGGAGGAGGGACCCAGTACTTC.

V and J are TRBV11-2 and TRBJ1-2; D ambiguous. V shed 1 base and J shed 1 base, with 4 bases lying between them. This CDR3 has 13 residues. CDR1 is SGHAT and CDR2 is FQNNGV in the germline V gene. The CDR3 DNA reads TGTGCCAGCAGCTTAGCAGATAACTATGGCTACACCTTC. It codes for CASSLADNYGYTF.

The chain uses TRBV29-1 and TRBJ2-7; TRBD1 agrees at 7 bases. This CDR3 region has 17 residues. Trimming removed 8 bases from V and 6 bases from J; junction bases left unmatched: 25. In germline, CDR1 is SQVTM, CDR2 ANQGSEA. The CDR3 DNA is TGCAGCCCCTTCCTGAGACAGGGTGAAACAAATGGAGGCGAGCAGTACTTC. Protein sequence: CSPFLRQGETNGGEQYF.

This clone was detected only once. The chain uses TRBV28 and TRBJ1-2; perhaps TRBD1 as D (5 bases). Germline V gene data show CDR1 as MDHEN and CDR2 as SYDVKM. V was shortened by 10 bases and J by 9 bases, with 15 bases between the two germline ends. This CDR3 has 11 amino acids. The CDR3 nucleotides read TGTGCCACCTCTAGGGGTAGGAGCTACACCTTC. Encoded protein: CATSRGRSYTF.

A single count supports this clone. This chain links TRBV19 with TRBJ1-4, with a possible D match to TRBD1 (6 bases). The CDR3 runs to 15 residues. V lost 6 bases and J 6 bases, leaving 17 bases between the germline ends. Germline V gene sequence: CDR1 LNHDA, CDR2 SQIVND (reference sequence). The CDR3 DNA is TGTGCCAGTAGGAAGGGGGGGCAAGGCTATGAAAAACTGTTTTTT. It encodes CASRKGGQGYEKLFF.

The CDR3 nucleotides read TGTGCCAGCAGTGAATATCCCACTAGCGGGGGGGGGCAAGAGACCCAGTACTTC. It is translated as CASSEYPTSGGGQETQYF. The chain employs TRBV25-1 and TRBJ2-5; TRBD2 matches 13 bases. CDR1 MGHDK and CDR2 SYGVNS come from the germline V gene. J lost 2 bases, V lost 0 bases, and 6 bases had no gene match. The CDR3 contains 18 residues.

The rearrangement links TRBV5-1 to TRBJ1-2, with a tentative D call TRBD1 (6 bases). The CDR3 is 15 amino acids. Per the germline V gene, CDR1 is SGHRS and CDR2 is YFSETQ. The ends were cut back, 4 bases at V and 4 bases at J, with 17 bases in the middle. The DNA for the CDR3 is TGCGCCAGCAGCATCGGACAGCCTGCCACCTATGGCTACACCTTC. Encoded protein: CASSIGQPATYGYTF.

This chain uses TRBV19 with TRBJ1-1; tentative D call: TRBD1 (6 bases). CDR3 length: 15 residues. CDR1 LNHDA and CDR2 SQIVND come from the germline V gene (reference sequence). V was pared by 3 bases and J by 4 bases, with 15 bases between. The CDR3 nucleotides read TGTGCCAGTAGTATCTTGGGGGGGGCAACCACTGAAGCTTTCTTT. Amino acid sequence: CASSILGGATTEAFF. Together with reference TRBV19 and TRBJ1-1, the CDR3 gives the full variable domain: DGGITQSPKYLFRKEGQNVTLSCEQNLNHDAMYWYRQDPGQGLRLIYYSQIVNDFQKGDIAEGYSVSREKKESFPLTVTSAQKNPTAFYLCASSILGGATTEAFFGQGTRLTVV.

The CDR3 region has the DNA TGTGCCAGCAGCTCCGGTCAAGAGACCCAGTACTTC. Translating gives CASSSGQETQYF. The chain uses TRBV4-2 and TRBJ2-5; no firm D call. V shed 5 bases and J shed 2 bases, with 6 bases lying between them. The CDR3 covers 12 residues. The germline CDR1 and CDR2 sequences are LGHNA and YNFKEQ.

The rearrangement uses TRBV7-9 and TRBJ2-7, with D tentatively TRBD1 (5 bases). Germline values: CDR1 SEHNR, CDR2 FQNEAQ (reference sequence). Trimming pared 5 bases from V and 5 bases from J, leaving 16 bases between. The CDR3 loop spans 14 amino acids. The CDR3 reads CASSPRAGNHEQYF. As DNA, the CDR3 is TGTGCCAGCAGCCCCCGGGCAGGGAACCACGAGCAGTACTTC. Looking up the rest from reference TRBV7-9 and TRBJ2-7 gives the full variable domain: DTGVSQNPRHKITKRGQNVTFRCDPISEHNRLYWYRQTLGQGPEFLTYFQNEAQLEKSRLLSDRFSAERPKGSFSTLEIQRTEQGDSAMYLCASSPRAGNHEQYFGPGTRLTVT.

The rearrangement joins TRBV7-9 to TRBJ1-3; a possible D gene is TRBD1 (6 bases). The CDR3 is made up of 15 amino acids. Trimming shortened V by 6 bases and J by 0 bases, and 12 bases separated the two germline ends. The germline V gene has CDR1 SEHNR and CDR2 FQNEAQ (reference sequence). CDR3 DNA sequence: TGTGCCAGCAGGGCCGGGACACGCTCTGGAAACACCATATATTTT. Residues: CASRAGTRSGNTIYF. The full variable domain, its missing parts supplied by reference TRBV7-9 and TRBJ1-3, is DTGVSQNPRHKITKRGQNVTFRCDPISEHNRLYWYRQTLGQGPEFLTYFQNEAQLEKSRLLSDRFSAERPKGSFSTLEIQRTEQGDSAMYLCASRAGTRSGNTIYFGEGSWLTVV.

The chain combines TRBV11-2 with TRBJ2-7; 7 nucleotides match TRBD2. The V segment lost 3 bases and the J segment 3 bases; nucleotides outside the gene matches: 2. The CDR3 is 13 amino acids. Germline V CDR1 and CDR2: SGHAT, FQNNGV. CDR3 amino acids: CASSFTGGYEQYF. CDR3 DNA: TGTGCCAGCAGCTTTACGGGGGGCTACGAGCAGTACTTC.

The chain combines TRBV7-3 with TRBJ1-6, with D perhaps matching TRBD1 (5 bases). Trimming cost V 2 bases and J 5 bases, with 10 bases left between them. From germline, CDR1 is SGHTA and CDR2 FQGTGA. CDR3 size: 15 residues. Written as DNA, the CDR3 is TGTGCCAGCAGCTTACAGGGAGGAGATAATTCACCCCTCCACTTT. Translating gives CASSLQGGDNSPLHF.